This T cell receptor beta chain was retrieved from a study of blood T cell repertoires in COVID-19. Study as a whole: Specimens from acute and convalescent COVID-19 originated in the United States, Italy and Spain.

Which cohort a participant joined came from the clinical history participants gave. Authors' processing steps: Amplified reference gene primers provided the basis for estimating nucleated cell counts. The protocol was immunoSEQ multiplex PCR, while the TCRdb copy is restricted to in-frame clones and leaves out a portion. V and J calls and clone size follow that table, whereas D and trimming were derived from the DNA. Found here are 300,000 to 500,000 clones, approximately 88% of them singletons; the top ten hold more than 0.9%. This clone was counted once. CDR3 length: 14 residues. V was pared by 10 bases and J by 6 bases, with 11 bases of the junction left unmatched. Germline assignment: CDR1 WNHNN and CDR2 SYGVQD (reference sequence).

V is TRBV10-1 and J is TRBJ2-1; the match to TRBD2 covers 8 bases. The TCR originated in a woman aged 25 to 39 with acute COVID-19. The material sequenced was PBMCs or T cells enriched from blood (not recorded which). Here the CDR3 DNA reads TGCGCCACCAGCCCGGGGGGGCTTGGCAATGAGCAGTTCTTC. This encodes CATSPGGLGNEQFF.